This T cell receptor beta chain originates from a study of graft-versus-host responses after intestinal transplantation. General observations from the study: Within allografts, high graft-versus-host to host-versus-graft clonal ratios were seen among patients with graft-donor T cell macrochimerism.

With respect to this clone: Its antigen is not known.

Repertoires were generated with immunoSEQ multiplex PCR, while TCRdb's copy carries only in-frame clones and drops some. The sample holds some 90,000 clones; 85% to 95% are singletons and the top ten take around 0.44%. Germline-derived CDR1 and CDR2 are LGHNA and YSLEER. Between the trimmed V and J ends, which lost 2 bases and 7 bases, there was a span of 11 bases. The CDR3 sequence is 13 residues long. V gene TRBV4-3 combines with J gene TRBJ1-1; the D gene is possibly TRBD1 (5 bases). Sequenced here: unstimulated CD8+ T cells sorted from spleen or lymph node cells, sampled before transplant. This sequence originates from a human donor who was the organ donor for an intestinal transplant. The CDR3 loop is CASSQTRGVEAFF. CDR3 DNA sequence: TGCGCCAGCAGCCAAACCCGGGGGGTTGAAGCTTTCTTT.